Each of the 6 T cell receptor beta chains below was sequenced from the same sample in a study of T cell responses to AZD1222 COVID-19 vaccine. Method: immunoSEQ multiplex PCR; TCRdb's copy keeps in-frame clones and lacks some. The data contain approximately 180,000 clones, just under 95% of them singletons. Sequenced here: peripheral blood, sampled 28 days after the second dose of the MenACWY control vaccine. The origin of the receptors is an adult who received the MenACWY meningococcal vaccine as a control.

Here the CDR3 DNA reads TGTGCCAGCAGCTCCAGCTATTTAACGACAGGGTCTTTTTACGAGCAGTACTTC. This gives the protein CASSSSYLTTGSFYEQYF. The chain has TRBV13 and TRBJ2-7; 7 bases are shared with TRBD1. Germline trimming cut 4 bases from V and 4 bases from J; bases unmatched to any gene: 19. Germline CDR1 is PRHDT and CDR2 is FYEKMQ (reference sequence). There are 18 residues in the CDR3.

CDR3 nucleotide sequence: TGCGCCAGCAGCTTGGATCCCCGGTCCGGGTCTACCGGGGAGCTGTTTTTT. It codes for CASSLDPRSGSTGELFF. The V and J genes are TRBV5-1 and TRBJ2-2; D is unresolved. V dropped 0 bases and J dropped 5 bases, with 17 bases sitting between them. The CDR3 runs to 17 residues. Germline loops: CDR1 SGHRS, CDR2 YFSETQ.

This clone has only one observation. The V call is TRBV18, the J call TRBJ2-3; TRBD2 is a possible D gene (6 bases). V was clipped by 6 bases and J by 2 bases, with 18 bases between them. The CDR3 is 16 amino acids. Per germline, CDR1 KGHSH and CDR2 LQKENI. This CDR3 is CASSVVAAAHTDTQYF. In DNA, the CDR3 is TGTGCCAGCTCCGTCGTAGCGGCCGCCCACACAGATACGCAGTATTTT. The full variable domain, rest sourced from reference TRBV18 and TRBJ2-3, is NAGVMQNPRHLVRRRGQEARLRCSPMKGHSHVYWYRQLPEEGLKFMVYLQKENIIDESGMPKERFSAEFPKEGPSILRIQQVVRGDSAAYFCASSVVAAAHTDTQYFGPGTRLTVL.

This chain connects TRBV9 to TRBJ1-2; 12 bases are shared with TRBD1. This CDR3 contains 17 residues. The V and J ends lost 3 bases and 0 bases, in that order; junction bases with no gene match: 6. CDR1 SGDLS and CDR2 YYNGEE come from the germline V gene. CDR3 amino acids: CASSGLGQGASNYGYTF. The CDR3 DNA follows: TGTGCCAGCAGCGGCCTGGGACAGGGGGCCTCTAACTATGGCTACACCTTC.

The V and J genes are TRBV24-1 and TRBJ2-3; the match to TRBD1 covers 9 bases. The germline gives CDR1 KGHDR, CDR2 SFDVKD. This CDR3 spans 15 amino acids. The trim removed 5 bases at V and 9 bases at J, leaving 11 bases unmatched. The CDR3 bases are TGTGCCACCAGTGCCAGGGACAGGGCCGGGGGGACGCAGTATTTT. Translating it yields CATSARDRAGGTQYF.

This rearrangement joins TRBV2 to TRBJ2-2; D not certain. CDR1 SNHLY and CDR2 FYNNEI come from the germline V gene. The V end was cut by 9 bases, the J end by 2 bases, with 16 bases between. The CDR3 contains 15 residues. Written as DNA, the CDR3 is TGTGCCAGTTCCCAAAGGAGTACCAACACCGGGGAGCTGTTTTTT. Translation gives CASSQRSTNTGELFF.